This entry features one T cell receptor beta chain sequence. This sample was included in a study of blood T cell repertoires in COVID-19. Authors' processing steps: Reference gene primer amplification in the assay estimated nucleated cell counts. TCRdb keeps only in-frame clones here, not all; method: immunoSEQ multiplex PCR. V and J calls and clone size are copied from that table; D and trimming were computed from the DNA. The top ten clones hold around 4% of a sample with roughly 320,000 clones, more than 75% of them seen once. J gave up 5 bases and V 6 bases, and 15 bases lay outside the gene matches. The CDR3 has 16 amino acids. CDR1 DFQATT and CDR2 SNEGSKA come from the germline V gene (reference sequence).

The specimen was PBMCs or T cells enriched from blood (not recorded which). This chain links TRBV20-1 with TRBJ2-2, with TRBD2 matching over 7 bases. The TCR was taken from a man under 40 who had recovered from COVID-19. The CDR3 is CSASTSGAMRTGELFF. The CDR3 region has the DNA TGCAGTGCCAGTACGAGCGGGGCGATGAGAACCGGGGAGCTGTTTTTT.